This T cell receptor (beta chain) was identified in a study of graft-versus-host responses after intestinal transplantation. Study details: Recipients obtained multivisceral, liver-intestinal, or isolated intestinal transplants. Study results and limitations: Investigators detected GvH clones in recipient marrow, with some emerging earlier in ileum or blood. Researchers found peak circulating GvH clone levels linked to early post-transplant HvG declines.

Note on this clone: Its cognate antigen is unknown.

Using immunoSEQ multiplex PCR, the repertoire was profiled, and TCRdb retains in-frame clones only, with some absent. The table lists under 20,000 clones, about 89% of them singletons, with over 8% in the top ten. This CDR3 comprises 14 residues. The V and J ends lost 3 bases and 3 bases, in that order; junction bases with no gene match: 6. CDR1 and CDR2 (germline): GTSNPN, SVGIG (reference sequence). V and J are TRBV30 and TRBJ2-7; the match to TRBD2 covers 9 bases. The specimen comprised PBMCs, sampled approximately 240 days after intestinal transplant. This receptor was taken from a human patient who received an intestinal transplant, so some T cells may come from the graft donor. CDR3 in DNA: TGTGCCTGGAGGGCTAGCGGGGTGAACTACGAGCAGTACTTC. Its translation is CAWRASGVNYEQYF.